This entry concerns a single T cell receptor beta chain. The antigen is not known. The data are from a study of shared clonotypes between healthy human individuals. Whole-study context: Every donor yielded three CD4 naive, three CD4 memory, two CD8 naive and one CD8 memory plate.

The CDR3 is made up of 16 amino acids. V shed 0 bases and J shed 2 bases, with 11 bases lying between them. Germline-derived CDR1 and CDR2 are SGHRS and YFSETQ. Overall study results and limits: Clonotypes not shared had lower generation probabilities than those common to all four donors.

Naive CD8 cells lacked CD45RO, underwent positive selection for CCR7 and left out terminally differentiated effector memory CD45RA+ cells. The donors were all Caucasian adults (living in Nashville, Tennessee). Using immunoSEQ multiplex PCR, the repertoire was profiled, and TCRdb retains in-frame clones only, with some absent. There are about 2,100,000 clones in the sample; roughly 91% occur only once, and around 1.7% lies in the top ten. This receptor was taken from a young man in good health. Some clones in this sample may be carry-over from other donors' samples. The rearrangement joins TRBV5-1 to TRBJ2-2, with a tentative D call TRBD2 (5 bases). The sequencing sample was made of naive CD8+ T cells from PBMCs. The CDR3 DNA sequence: TGCGCCAGCAGCTTGGAGCCGACTACCAACACCGGGGAGCTGTTTTTT. Protein product: CASSLEPTTNTGELFF.